The clone carrying this T cell receptor beta chain has a single count. Antigen specificity is unknown. The data are from a study of blood T cells in healthy people across ages. Primers used in a second PCR of about 7 to 12 cycles were a sample-barcoded 5' primer and a J-beta primer mix. The authors tagged each cDNA molecule using a template-switch adaptor with 12 random nucleotides. TCRdb fed the 5' RACE reads into MiXCR, producing one record per CDR3 protein. The data show around 1,000,000 distinct CDR3 sequences, with about 23% seen just once and around 0.75% held by the top ten. Study observations and caveats: Age showed a roughly linear inverse relationship with TCR beta diversity per million T cells.

A further study also used this sample, focusing on T cells of mothers and their children. As that report states: The study sampled three healthy Caucasian mothers and their six children. Sample barcodes and 2-4 random nucleotides came from the second PCR's M1S primer.

The source material was blood. This TCR was recovered from a girl aged 2-10 years in good health.

Here the CDR3 reads CSASIQRAGGSSYEQYF. CDR3 nucleotides: TGCAGTGCTAGTATCCAGCGTGCGGGAGGAAGCTCCTACGAGCAGTACTTC. The V and J genes are TRBV20-1 and TRBJ2-5; TRBD2 agrees at 8 bases. The DNA matches TRBJ2-7 better at its end, which makes the J call doubtful. The CDR3 spans 17 residues. The germline CDR1 and CDR2 sequences are DFQATT and SNEGSKA (reference sequence).